This TCR beta chain appears in the sequencing data of a study of cytomegalovirus exposure and HLA in healthy donors. Study findings and constraints: 87-base-pair reads could not separate some V segments, including TRBV6-2 and TRBV6-3. TCR beta V segments were, for the most part, productive about 87% or about 30% of the time in an earlier analysis. As confirmed in vitro, three CMV-associated chains were specific for CMV antigens.

CDR1 and CDR2 (germline): SGHTS, YDEGEE. With V trimmed by 4 bases and J by 2 bases, 6 bases remained unmatched. The CDR3 spans 15 residues. Amplification used 60 Vbeta primers and 13 Jbeta primers. Libraries were prepared by immunoSEQ multiplex PCR; TCRdb keeps only in-frame clonotypes and omits some of them. Seen here are some 140,000 clones, roughly three quarters observed once, and the top ten hold approximately 8%. With regard to this clone: The antigen remains unidentified.

The sequence derives from a man aged 25-40 years in good health and CMV-seropositive. Input material: PBMCs. V is TRBV5-8 and J is TRBJ2-3; 8 nucleotides agree with TRBD2. CDR3 sequence (DNA): TGTGCCAGCAGCCTTCAACTAGCGGCCACAGATACGCAGTATTTT. It yields the protein CASSLQLAATDTQYF.